This entry lists 13 T cell receptor beta chains sequenced from one sample in a study of blood T cell repertoires in COVID-19. Assay used: immunoSEQ multiplex PCR; TCRdb lists only in-frame clones, some missing. Of about 250,000 clones in the sample, about four fifths were seen once. Input material: peripheral blood. These receptors were taken from a woman between 70 and 85 years old with acute or convalescent COVID-19.

V and J are TRBV4-2 and TRBJ2-5, with unresolved D. This CDR3 is built from 16 residues. The germline CDR1 and CDR2 sequences are LGHNA and YNFKEQ. The ends were cut back, 0 bases at V and 4 bases at J, with 15 bases in the middle. This CDR3 is CASSQDLTLRAETQYF. As DNA, the CDR3 is TGTGCCAGCAGCCAAGATCTCACTCTTAGAGCAGAGACCCAGTACTTC.

The chain recombines TRBV6-5 with TRBJ2-3; 7 bases are shared with TRBD2. The CDR3 runs 15 residues. Germline V gene lookup returns CDR1 MNHEY and CDR2 SVGAGI. V shed 2 bases, J shed 1 base, and the junction held 3 bases outside the gene matches. The CDR3 DNA is TGTGCCAGCAGTTACGGCGGGGGTGGCACAGATACGCAGTATTTT. Translated, it gives CASSYGGGGTDTQYF.

The rearrangement uses TRBV7-2 and TRBJ1-2; possible D gene TRBD1, 6 bases. This CDR3 is built from 12 residues. Trimming removed 5 bases from V and 8 bases from J, with 12 bases in between. Germline V gene lookup returns CDR1 SGHTA and CDR2 FQGNSA. The CDR3 sequence is CASSPQGLGYTF. DNA for the CDR3: TGTGCCAGCAGCCCGCAGGGGTTGGGCTACACCTTC. The variable domain in full, with the rest retrieved from reference TRBV7-2 and TRBJ1-2, is GAGVSQSPSNKVTEKGKDVELRCDPISGHTALYWYRQSLGQGLEFLIYFQGNSAPDKSGLPSDRFSAERTGGSVSTLTIQRTQQEDSAVYLCASSPQGLGYTFGSGTRLTVV.

The CDR3 sequence is CASSPRSGRGFYNEQFF. The CDR3 DNA sequence: TGTGCCAGCAGCCCTAGAAGTGGCAGGGGGTTTTACAATGAGCAGTTCTTC. This chain connects TRBV9 to TRBJ2-1, with 7 bases fitting TRBD1. Losses at the gene ends were 4 bases for V and 4 bases for J; bases not matched to a gene: 14. CDR3 length: 17 residues. Germline V gene sequence: CDR1 SGDLS, CDR2 YYNGEE. The whole variable domain, filled in from reference TRBV9 and TRBJ2-1, reads DSGVTQTPKHLITATGQRVTLRCSPRSGDLSVYWYQQSLDQGLQFLIQYYNGEERAKGNILERFSAQQFPDLHSELNLSSLELGDSALYFCASSPRSGRGFYNEQFFGPGTRLTVL.

This clone was observed a single time. V gene TRBV6-1 combines with J gene TRBJ1-2; D not certain. V was pared by 5 bases and J by 3 bases, with 13 bases between. The CDR3 covers 14 residues. Germline assignment: CDR1 MNHNS and CDR2 SASEGT. CDR3 sequence reads: CASSSAGSDYGYTF. The CDR3, as DNA: TGTGCCAGCAGTTCGGCGGGCAGCGACTATGGCTACACCTTC.

The chain couples TRBV7-9 to TRBJ1-4; 7 bases are shared with TRBD1. The CDR3 runs to 15 residues. Germline CDR1 SEHNR, CDR2 FQNEAQ (reference sequence). The J segment lost 4 bases and the V segment lost 0 bases, leaving 2 bases of the junction unmatched. The CDR3 sequence is CASSLAWDSNEKLFF. The CDR3 DNA reads TGTGCCAGCAGCTTAGCGTGGGACAGTAATGAAAAACTGTTTTTT.

The chain joins TRBV19 to TRBJ2-1; possible D gene TRBD2, 5 bases. Germline-derived CDR1 and CDR2 are LNHDA and SQIVND (reference sequence). The V gene lost 0 bases and the J gene lost 0 bases, with 12 bases spanning the gap. The CDR3 length is 17 residues. The CDR3 loop is CASSIDSGPTSYNEQFF. The CDR3 region has the DNA TGTGCCAGTAGTATAGACAGCGGACCGACCTCCTACAATGAGCAGTTCTTC.

The V call is TRBV20-1, the J call TRBJ1-6; D is possibly TRBD1 (6 bases). CDR3 length: 13 residues. The germline V gene has CDR1 DFQATT and CDR2 SNEGSKA (reference sequence). Trimming took 3 bases from V and 7 from J, leaving 10 bases between them. The CDR3 sequence is CSASGGPNSPLHF. Here the CDR3 DNA reads TGCAGTGCTAGTGGGGGGCCGAATTCACCCCTCCACTTT.

The rearrangement joins TRBV19 to TRBJ2-2, with TRBD1 as a possible D gene (5 bases). The germline gives CDR1 LNHDA, CDR2 SQIVND (reference sequence). Trimming removed 11 bases from V and 1 base from J, with 14 bases in between. The CDR3 covers 14 residues. CDR3 coding DNA: TGTGCCGCCCGGAGACAGAGGAACACCGGGGAGCTGTTTTTT. It codes for CAARRQRNTGELFF.

The chain joins TRBV2 to TRBJ1-1; tentative D call: TRBD1 (6 bases). Germline V gene data show CDR1 as SNHLY and CDR2 as FYNNEI. The CDR3 extends over 14 amino acids. V was clipped by 4 bases and J by 2 bases, with 11 bases between them. The CDR3 bases are TGTGCCAGCAGTGCATGGACAGAAAACACTGAAGCTTTCTTT. Protein sequence: CASSAWTENTEAFF.

The chain carries TRBV6-5 and TRBJ2-7, with TRBD1 identical over 8 bases. The V and J ends lost 5 bases and 0 bases, in that order; junction bases with no gene match: 6. The CDR3 spans 15 residues. Germline-derived CDR1 and CDR2 are MNHEY and SVGAGI. The CDR3 sequence: CASSPPGQASYEQYF. CDR3 DNA: TGTGCCAGCAGTCCACCGGGACAGGCCTCCTACGAGCAGTACTTC.

The rearrangement uses TRBV18 and TRBJ2-7; D ambiguous. The CDR3 extends over 14 amino acids. Deletions cut 3 bases from V and 6 bases from J, with 15 bases between. Per germline, CDR1 KGHSH and CDR2 LQKENI. CDR3 sequence (DNA): TGTGCCAGCTCACCGGAGCAGATGGCCTCCGAGCAGTACTTC. This sequence encodes CASSPEQMASEQYF. The complete variable domain, with remaining parts taken from reference TRBV18 and TRBJ2-7, reads NAGVMQNPRHLVRRRGQEARLRCSPMKGHSHVYWYRQLPEEGLKFMVYLQKENIIDESGMPKERFSAEFPKEGPSILRIQQVVRGDSAAYFCASSPEQMASEQYFGPGTRLTVT.

The chain uses TRBV6-5 and TRBJ1-6, with TRBD1 identical over 10 bases. Germline V gene sequence: CDR1 MNHEY, CDR2 SVGAGI. CDR3 length: 14 residues. The ends lost 6 bases at V and 7 bases at J; junction bases unmatched: 3. The CDR3 sequence: CASRTGGENSPLHF. CDR3 nucleotides: TGTGCCAGCAGGACAGGGGGCGAGAATTCACCCCTCCACTTT.